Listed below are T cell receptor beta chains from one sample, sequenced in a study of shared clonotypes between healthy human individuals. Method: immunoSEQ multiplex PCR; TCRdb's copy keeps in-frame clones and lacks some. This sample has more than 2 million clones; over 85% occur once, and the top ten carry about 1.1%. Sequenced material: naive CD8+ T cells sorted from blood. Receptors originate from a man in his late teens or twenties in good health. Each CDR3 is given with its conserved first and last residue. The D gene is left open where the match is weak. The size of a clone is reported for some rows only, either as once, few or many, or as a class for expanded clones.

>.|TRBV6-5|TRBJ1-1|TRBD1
TGTGCCAGCAGTACCTGGACAGGGAACACTGAAGCTTTCTTT
CASSTWTGNTEAFF
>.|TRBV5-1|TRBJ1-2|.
TGCGCCAGCAGCTTGCAGGGTATCGGTCTCGGCTACACCTTC
CASSLQGIGLGYTF
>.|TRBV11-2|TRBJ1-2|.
TGTGCCAGCAGCTTAAAGGTATCGGGCGGCTACACCTTC
CASSLKVSGGYTF
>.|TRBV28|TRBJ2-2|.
TGTGCCAGCAGTCCCGATACGGGGCTAGTCAACACCGGGGAGCTGTTTTTT
CASSPDTGLVNTGELFF
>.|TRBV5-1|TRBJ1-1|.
TGCGCCAGCAGCTTGGAGGGGGGACTCACTGAAGCTTTCTTT
CASSLEGGLTEAFF
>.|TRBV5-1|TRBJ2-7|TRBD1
TGCGCCAGCAGCGGGGGGACAGGGTACTACGAGCAGTACTTC
CASSGGTGYYEQYF
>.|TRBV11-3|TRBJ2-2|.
TGTGCCAGCAGCTTAGATCGTGGTAACACCGGGGAGCTGTTTTTT
CASSLDRGNTGELFF
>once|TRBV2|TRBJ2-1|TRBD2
TGTGCCAGCAGCCCTCTCCTAGCGGGAGGCGACAATGAGCAGTTCTTC
CASSPLLAGGDNEQFF
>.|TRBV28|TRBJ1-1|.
TGTGCCAGCAGCCCGCGGGCGGGGAAGTTAGGAATGGACACTGAAGCTTTCTTT
CASSPRAGKLGMDTEAFF
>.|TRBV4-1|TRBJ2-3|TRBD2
TGCGCCAGCAGCGAGGGACTAACAGATACGCAGTATTTT
CASSEGLTDTQYF
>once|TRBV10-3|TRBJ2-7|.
TGTGCCATCAGCCGGACAGTTTCCTCCTACGAGCAGTACTTC
CAISRTVSSYEQYF
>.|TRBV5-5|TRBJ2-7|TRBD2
TGTGCCAGCAGCCTACCTAGCGGGGGCCTCCCCTACGAGCAGTACTTC
CASSLPSGGLPYEQYF
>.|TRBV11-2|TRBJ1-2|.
TGTGCCAGCAGCTTAATCCCAGATTATGGCTACACCTTC
CASSLIPDYGYTF
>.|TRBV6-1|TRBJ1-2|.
TGTGCCACGGAAGTACAGGGAGGTAATGGCTACACCTTC
CATEVQGGNGYTF
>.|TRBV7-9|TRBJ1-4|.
TGTGCCAGCAGCGGCGCCGGGGGCAATGAAAAACTGTTTTTT
CASSGAGGNEKLFF
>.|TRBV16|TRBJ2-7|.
TGTGCCAGCAGCCAATCGTCCAGCTCCTACGAGCAGTACTTC
CASSQSSSSYEQYF
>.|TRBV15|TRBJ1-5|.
TGTGCCACCAGCAGAGATCGTGGTATCGGGCAGCCCCAGCATTTT
CATSRDRGIGQPQHF
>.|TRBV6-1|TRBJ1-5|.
TGTGCCAGCAGTGAATGGGGGGCGAGCAATCAGCCCCAGCATTTT
CASSEWGASNQPQHF
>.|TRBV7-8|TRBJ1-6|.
TGTGCCAGCAGCCCCGACATTAATTCACCCCTCCACTTT
CASSPDINSPLHF
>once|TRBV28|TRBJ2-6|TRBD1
TGTGCCAGCAGTCCCGACAGGGGATTCGGTGGGGCCAACGTCCTGACTTTC
CASSPDRGFGGANVLTF
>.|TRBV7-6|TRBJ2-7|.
TGTGCCAGCAGCTTAGGCGACAGCCCGACCTACGAGCAGTACTTC
CASSLGDSPTYEQYF
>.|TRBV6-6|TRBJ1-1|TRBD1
TGTGCCAGCAGGTTGACAGGGACAGACACTGAAGCTTTCTTT
CASRLTGTDTEAFF
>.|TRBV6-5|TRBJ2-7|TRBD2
TGTGCCAGCACCCCGGGACTATCTTACGAGCAGTACTTC
CASTPGLSYEQYF
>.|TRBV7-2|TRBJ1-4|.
TGTGCCAGCAGCTTAGTCCGCCAGGCCGAGGATGAAAAACTGTTTTTT
CASSLVRQAEDEKLFF
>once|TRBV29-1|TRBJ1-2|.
TGCAGCGTGGCTCCCCGACTGACGCGGGGCTACACCTTC
CSVAPRLTRGYTF
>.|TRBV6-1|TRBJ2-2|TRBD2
TGTGCCATCAGCAGACTAGCGGTAAACACCGGGGAGCTGTTTTTT
CAISRLAVNTGELFF